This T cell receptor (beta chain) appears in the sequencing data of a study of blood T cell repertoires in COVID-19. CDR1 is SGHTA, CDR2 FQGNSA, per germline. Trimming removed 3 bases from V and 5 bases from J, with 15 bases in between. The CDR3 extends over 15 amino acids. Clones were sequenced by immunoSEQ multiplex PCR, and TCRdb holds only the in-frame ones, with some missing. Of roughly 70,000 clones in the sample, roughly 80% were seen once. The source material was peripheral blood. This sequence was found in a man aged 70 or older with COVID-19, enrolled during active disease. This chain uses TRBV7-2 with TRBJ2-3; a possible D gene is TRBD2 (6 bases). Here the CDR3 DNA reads TGTGCCAGCAGCTTTGGGGGAGGACGGGGAGATACGCAGTATTTT. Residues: CASSFGGGRGDTQYF.